The 14 T cell receptor beta chains reported below all come from one sample, sequenced in a study of blood T cell repertoires in COVID-19. Assay: immunoSEQ multiplex PCR; the TCRdb copy retains only in-frame clones and omits some. The data contain 210,000 or so clones, 81% of them singletons. The sequenced material came from PBMCs or T cells enriched from blood (not recorded which). These receptors came from a woman aged 45-59 years with acute COVID-19.

V gene TRBV4-3 combines with J gene TRBJ2-2; D is unclear. The CDR3 spans 14 residues. Germline V gene lookup returns CDR1 LGHNA and CDR2 YSLEER. Trimming shortened V by 5 bases and J by 8 bases, and 15 bases separated the two germline ends. The CDR3 spells CASSKRELGGELFF. The CDR3 bases are TGCGCCAGCAGCAAACGTGAGCTCGGGGGGGAGCTGTTTTTT.

The chain links TRBV18 to TRBJ1-2; tentatively, D is TRBD1 (5 bases). The CDR3 covers 14 residues. Trimming left V 3 bases short and J 1 base short, with 9 bases between. Germline V gene data show CDR1 as KGHSH and CDR2 as LQKENI. The CDR3 loop reads CASSPQGSNYGYTF. The CDR3 coding sequence is TGTGCCAGCTCACCCCAGGGCAGTAACTATGGCTACACCTTC. Together with reference TRBV18 and TRBJ1-2, the CDR3 gives the full variable domain: NAGVMQNPRHLVRRRGQEARLRCSPMKGHSHVYWYRQLPEEGLKFMVYLQKENIIDESGMPKERFSAEFPKEGPSILRIQQVVRGDSAAYFCASSPQGSNYGYTFGSGTRLTVV.

The gene calls are TRBV18 and TRBJ1-3; D gene uncertain. Germline CDR1 is KGHSH and CDR2 is LQKENI. The CDR3 loop spans 14 amino acids. Trimming removed 2 bases from V and 4 bases from J, with 9 bases in between. The CDR3 sequence is CASSPGGNGNTIYF. The CDR3 bases are TGTGCCAGCTCACCAGGCGGGAACGGAAACACCATATATTTT. The full variable domain, with the rest looked up from reference TRBV18 and TRBJ1-3, is NAGVMQNPRHLVRRRGQEARLRCSPMKGHSHVYWYRQLPEEGLKFMVYLQKENIIDESGMPKERFSAEFPKEGPSILRIQQVVRGDSAAYFCASSPGGNGNTIYFGEGSWLTVV.

The chain combines TRBV4-1 with TRBJ2-1; maybe TRBD1 (6 bases). V was shortened by 10 bases and J by 2 bases, with 18 bases between the two germline ends. Germline V gene data show CDR1 as MGHRA and CDR2 as YSYEKL. This CDR3 is 15 amino acids long. In DNA form, the CDR3 reads TGCGCCACCGCCAGGGGAGAGGGACCCTACAATGAGCAGTTCTTC. This codes for CATARGEGPYNEQFF.

The V gene is TRBV14, the J gene TRBJ1-4; 9 nucleotides match TRBD1. This CDR3 is 16 amino acids long. Germline V gives CDR1 SGHDN, CDR2 FVKESK. V lost 4 bases and J lost 7; bases outside the gene matches: 10. CDR3 nucleotides: TGTGCCAGCAGCCCCCCCGGGACAGGGTTGGGTGAAAAACTGTTTTTT. This sequence encodes CASSPPGTGLGEKLFF. Full variable domain (missing parts from reference TRBV14 and TRBJ1-4): EAGVTQFPSHSVIEKGQTVTLRCDPISGHDNLYWYRRVMGKEIKFLLHFVKESKQDESGMPNNRFLAERTGGTYSTLKVQPAELEDSGVYFCASSPPGTGLGEKLFFGSGTQLSVL.

The V gene is TRBV28, the J gene TRBJ2-7; D might be TRBD1 (6 bases). The CDR3 length is 17 residues. The germline V and J ends were trimmed by 4 bases and 1 base, with 20 bases remaining between them. Germline CDR1 MDHEN, CDR2 SYDVKM. The CDR3 loop is CASSSTHKTGISYEQYF. The CDR3 bases are TGTGCCAGCAGTTCGACCCACAAGACAGGTATTTCCTACGAGCAGTACTTC.

The chain links TRBV6-5 to TRBJ2-7; D ambiguous. V was shortened by 4 bases and J by 6 bases, with 13 bases between the two germline ends. The CDR3 is 13 residues long. Germline values: CDR1 MNHEY, CDR2 SVGAGI. CDR3 DNA sequence: TGTGCCAGCAGTTCCGACCTACGCGGCGAGCAGTACTTC. As protein: CASSSDLRGEQYF.

This chain connects TRBV7-2 to TRBJ1-3; 8 bases are shared with TRBD1. V was clipped by 5 bases and J by 7 bases; unmatched bases: 7. The CDR3 length is 14 residues. The germline CDR1 and CDR2 sequences are SGHTA and FQGNSA. The CDR3 nucleotides read TGTGCCAGCAGCCAGGACAGGGTCCAGAACACCATATATTTT. Residues: CASSQDRVQNTIYF.

The chain is built from TRBV28 and TRBJ1-5; D might be TRBD1 (5 bases). Germline CDR1 and CDR2: MDHEN and SYDVKM. The V gene lost 2 bases and the J gene lost 0 bases, with 17 bases spanning the gap. This CDR3 has 18 residues. The DNA for the CDR3 is TGTGCCAGCAGTTTAGCGGGGACCTTCCGTATTAGCAATCAGCCCCAGCATTTT. This sequence encodes CASSLAGTFRISNQPQHF.

A note on this clone: Other DNA sequences in this specimen translate into the identical CDR3. J is TRBJ2-5 and V is TRBV7-2; maybe TRBD1 (6 bases). The CDR3 covers 14 residues. The germline gives CDR1 SGHTA, CDR2 FQGNSA. Trimming took 0 bases from V and 5 from J, leaving 10 bases between them. The CDR3 DNA sequence: TGTGCCAGCAGCTTAGCGGGGGCTGTGGAGACCCAGTACTTC. Its protein is CASSLAGAVETQYF.

The rearrangement links TRBV6-2 or TRBV6-3 to TRBJ2-1; D is possibly TRBD1 (5 bases). The CDR3 contains 17 residues. The V gene lost 5 bases and the J gene lost 5 bases, with 22 bases spanning the gap. The germline V gene has CDR1 MNHEY and CDR2 SVGEGT. The CDR3 loop is CASSTWGGVQADNEQFF. For the CDR3, the DNA is TGTGCCAGCAGTACGTGGGGCGGCGTCCAGGCAGACAATGAGCAGTTCTTC.

CDR3: CASSRVPRGYGYTF. As DNA, the CDR3 is TGTGCCAGCTCCAGGGTCCCCAGGGGCTATGGCTACACCTTC. The chain uses TRBV28 and TRBJ1-2; TRBD1 might be the D (6 bases). Germline CDR1 is MDHEN and CDR2 is SYDVKM. The V end lost 8 bases, the J end lost 4 bases, and 17 bases lay between the germline ends. The CDR3 totals 14 residues.

The gene calls are TRBV5-1 and TRBJ1-1, with D unresolved. The CDR3 has 11 residues. V was shortened by 3 bases and J by 2 bases, with 2 bases between the two germline ends. The germline CDR1 and CDR2 sequences are SGHRS and YFSETQ. The CDR3 loop is CASSSNTEAFF. In nucleotides, the CDR3 is TGCGCCAGCAGCTCAAACACTGAAGCTTTCTTT. The variable domain in full, with the rest retrieved from reference TRBV5-1 and TRBJ1-1, is KAGVTQTPRYLIKTRGQQVTLSCSPISGHRSVSWYQQTPGQGLQFLFEYFSETQRNKGNFPGRFSGRQFSNSRSEMNVSTLELGDSALYLCASSSNTEAFFGQGTRLTVV.

This clone was seen only a few times. The sample contains more than one DNA sequence encoding this CDR3. The rearrangement links TRBV7-2 to TRBJ2-3; 8 bases fit TRBD1. The CDR3 is made up of 13 amino acids. CDR1 and CDR2 (germline): SGHTA, FQGNSA. J gave up 4 bases and V 4 bases, and 1 base lay outside the gene matches. The CDR3 loop reads CASSSQGADTQYF. CDR3 bases: TGTGCCAGCAGCTCACAGGGGGCAGATACGCAGTATTTT.